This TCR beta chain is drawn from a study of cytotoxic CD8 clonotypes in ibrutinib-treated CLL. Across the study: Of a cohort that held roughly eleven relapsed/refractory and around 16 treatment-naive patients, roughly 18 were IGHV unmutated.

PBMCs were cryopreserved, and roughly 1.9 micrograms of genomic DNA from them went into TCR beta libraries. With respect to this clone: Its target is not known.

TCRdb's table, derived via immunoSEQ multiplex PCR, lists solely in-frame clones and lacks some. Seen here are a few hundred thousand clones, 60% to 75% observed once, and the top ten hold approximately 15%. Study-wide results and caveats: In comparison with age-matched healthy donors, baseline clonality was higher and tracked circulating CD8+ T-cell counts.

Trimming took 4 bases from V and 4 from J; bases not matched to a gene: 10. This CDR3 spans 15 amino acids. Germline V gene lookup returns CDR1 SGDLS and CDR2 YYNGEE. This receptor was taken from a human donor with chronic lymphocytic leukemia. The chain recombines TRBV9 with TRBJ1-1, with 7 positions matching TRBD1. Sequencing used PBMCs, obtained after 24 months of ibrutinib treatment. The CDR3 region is CASSPQGGKGTEAFF. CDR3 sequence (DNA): TGTGCCAGCAGCCCCCAAGGGGGCAAGGGCACTGAAGCTTTCTTT. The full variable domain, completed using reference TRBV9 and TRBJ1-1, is DSGVTQTPKHLITATGQRVTLRCSPRSGDLSVYWYQQSLDQGLQFLIQYYNGEERAKGNILERFSAQQFPDLHSELNLSSLELGDSALYFCASSPQGGKGTEAFFGQGTRLTVV.